Below are 15 T cell receptor beta chains sequenced from a single sample in a study of blood T cell repertoires in COVID-19. Measured with immunoSEQ multiplex PCR; TCRdb has only the in-frame clones, and not every one. The sample consists of 150,000 to 200,000 clones, approximately 86% of them appearing once. Material for sequencing was peripheral blood. These receptors all come from a woman in her twenties or thirties with active or convalescent COVID-19.

The chain is built from TRBV6-5 and TRBJ2-3; TRBD2 aligns across 10 bases. The junction had 6 bases not matched to a gene; V was cut back by 4 bases and J by 2 bases. Germline lookup yields CDR1 MNHEY and CDR2 SVGAGI. CDR3 length: 16 residues. The CDR3 nucleotides read TGTGCCAGCAGTTTCCTAGCGGGGGCGTTCACAGATACGCAGTATTTT. It specifies CASSFLAGAFTDTQYF.

This clone was seen only a few times. The chain employs TRBV14 and TRBJ2-7; D is uncertain. Germline CDR1 is SGHDN and CDR2 is FVKESK. CDR3 size: 17 residues. The germline V and J ends were trimmed by 0 bases and 0 bases, with 15 bases remaining between them. Here the CDR3 reads CASSQDLGSYRSYEQYF. The CDR3 DNA reads as TGTGCCAGCAGCCAAGATCTGGGCAGTTACCGCTCCTACGAGCAGTACTTC. The full variable domain, in which reference TRBV14 and TRBJ2-7 provide the parts outside the CDR3, is EAGVTQFPSHSVIEKGQTVTLRCDPISGHDNLYWYRRVMGKEIKFLLHFVKESKQDESGMPNNRFLAERTGGTYSTLKVQPAELEDSGVYFCASSQDLGSYRSYEQYFGPGTRLTVT.

The J gene is TRBJ1-1, the V gene TRBV5-1; D call uncertain. The CDR3 length is 13 residues. Trimming stripped 0 bases from V and 6 bases from J, with 9 bases between. Per the germline V gene, CDR1 is SGHRS and CDR2 is YFSETQ. Here the CDR3 DNA reads TGCGCCAGCAGCTTGGACGGGAGGGCTGAAGCTTTCTTT. This encodes CASSLDGRAEAFF.

This chain joins TRBV7-9 and TRBJ1-4; the D is unclear. This CDR3 comprises 14 residues. Trimming pared 6 bases from V and 5 bases from J, leaving 13 bases between. Per the germline V gene, CDR1 is SEHNR and CDR2 is FQNEAQ (reference sequence). The CDR3 DNA reads as TGTGCCAGCAGTCGAGGGAGGGAGAATGAAAAACTGTTTTTT. Translated, it gives CASSRGRENEKLFF.

The chain employs TRBV7-9 and TRBJ1-3, with D unresolved. V lost 1 base and J 4 bases, leaving 14 bases between the germline ends. CDR1 SEHNR and CDR2 FQNEAQ come from the germline V gene (reference sequence). The CDR3 runs to 16 residues. The CDR3 bases are TGTGCCAGCAGCTTAGATACCGGGAGGAGAGGAAACACCATATATTTT. This sequence encodes CASSLDTGRRGNTIYF.

The chain carries TRBV27 and TRBJ1-2; TRBD1 matches 9 bases. Germline V CDR1 and CDR2: MNHEY, SMNVEV (reference sequence). CDR3 length equals 13 residues. V was pared by 4 bases and J by 7 bases, with 4 bases of the junction left unmatched. CDR3 in amino acids: CASSSRDRAGYTF. Here the CDR3 DNA reads TGTGCCAGCAGTTCCCGGGACAGGGCTGGCTACACCTTC.

The chain combines TRBV10-1 with TRBJ1-2; a possible D gene is TRBD1 (5 bases). There are 14 residues in the CDR3. V gave up 6 bases and J gave up 3 bases, with 14 bases separating them. The V gene's germline CDR1 is WNHNN and CDR2 SYGVQD (reference sequence). In DNA, the CDR3 is TGCGCCAGCAGCCCAGCGGGACTAGACTATGGCTACACCTTC. Translated: CASSPAGLDYGYTF.

V gene TRBV5-1 combines with J gene TRBJ1-2; 8 positions agree with TRBD1. CDR1 SGHRS and CDR2 YFSETQ come from the germline V gene. The CDR3 totals 17 residues. V was pared by 0 bases and J by 6 bases, with 13 bases of the junction left unmatched. In nucleotides, the CDR3 is TGCGCCAGCAGCTTGGACTTCCGGGACAGGTCCTACGATGGCTACACCTTC. As protein: CASSLDFRDRSYDGYTF.

This chain links TRBV3-1 (or the pseudogene TRBV3-2) with TRBJ1-2; TRBD1 is a possible D gene (6 bases). This CDR3 has 14 amino acids. Germline V gene sequence: CDR1 LGHDT, CDR2 YNNKEL (reference sequence). V was pared by 0 bases and J by 6 bases, with 11 bases between. This CDR3 is CASSQDWGGDGYTF. In DNA form, the CDR3 reads TGTGCCAGCAGCCAAGACTGGGGGGGCGATGGCTACACCTTC.

This chain uses TRBV18 with TRBJ1-2, with TRBD1 matching 8 bases. CDR1 and CDR2 (germline): KGHSH, LQKENI. Trimming at V came to 3 bases and at J to 5 bases, leaving 8 bases not matched to a gene. The CDR3 totals 15 residues. CDR3 sequence (DNA): TGTGCCAGCTCACCCGCGACAGGGGAAGGATATGGCTACACCTTC. This translates into CASSPATGEGYGYTF.

The genes are TRBV9 and TRBJ2-7; D is unresolved. The CDR3 contains 12 residues. Trimming pared 3 bases from V and 4 bases from J, leaving 8 bases between. Germline loops: CDR1 SGDLS, CDR2 YYNGEE. The CDR3: CASSAVEYEQYF. CDR3 nucleotide sequence: TGTGCCAGCAGCGCGGTCGAATACGAGCAGTACTTC.

J is TRBJ1-1 and V is TRBV29-1; D may be TRBD1 (5 bases). Trimming cost V 7 bases and J 0 bases, with 6 bases left between them. The CDR3 has 11 residues. CDR1 SQVTM and CDR2 ANQGSEA come from the germline V gene. CDR3 region: CSGDLNTEAFF. For the CDR3, the DNA is TGCAGCGGGGACTTGAACACTGAAGCTTTCTTT.

V is TRBV13 and J is TRBJ1-5, with a possible D match to TRBD1 (5 bases). The CDR3 is made up of 14 amino acids. Trimming removed 5 bases at V and 2 bases at J, with 10 bases between. CDR1 PRHDT and CDR2 FYEKMQ come from the germline V gene (reference sequence). CDR3 region: CASSQGGGNQPQHF. In DNA form, the CDR3 reads TGTGCCAGCAGCCAGGGAGGAGGCAATCAGCCCCAGCATTTT.

The chain links TRBV10-3 to TRBJ2-7; 10 bases are shared with TRBD1. The CDR3 consists of 15 residues. The ends lost 9 bases at V and 2 bases at J; junction bases unmatched: 10. Germline CDR1 and CDR2: ENHRY and SYGVKD. Here the CDR3 DNA reads TGTGCCATACAAACTTTTGGGACAGGGGCCTACGAGCAGTACTTC. Translating gives CAIQTFGTGAYEQYF.

The genes are TRBV6-6 and TRBJ1-1; TRBD1 agrees at 7 bases. CDR3 length equals 14 residues. CDR1 and CDR2 (germline): MNHNY, SVGAGI (reference sequence). Trimming at V came to 2 bases and at J to 4 bases, leaving 4 bases not matched to a gene. Here the CDR3 DNA reads TGTGCCAGCAGTTACCGGGCAGGGGGCACTGAAGCTTTCTTT. It encodes CASSYRAGGTEAFF.